One T cell receptor (beta chain) is described in this entry. These data come from a study of human T cells and chemical hapten exposure. Germline V gene data show CDR1 as GTSNPN and CDR2 as SVGIG (reference sequence). The V gene lost 0 bases and the J gene lost 1 base, with 6 bases spanning the gap. CDR3 size: 13 residues. TCRdb re-called the 5' RACE reads with MiXCR, one entry per CDR3 protein. The sample consists of more than 60,000 distinct CDR3 sequences, 15% to 20% of them appearing once. Blood, whole and unfractionated, served as the source for total RNA extraction. The sequence was collected from a female donor in good health. This sequence joins TRBV30 and TRBJ1-1; TRBD1 might be the D (6 bases). The CDR3 here is CAWSVQGNTEAFF. The CDR3 bases are TGTGCCTGGAGTGTACAGGGGAACACTGAAGCTTTCTTT.